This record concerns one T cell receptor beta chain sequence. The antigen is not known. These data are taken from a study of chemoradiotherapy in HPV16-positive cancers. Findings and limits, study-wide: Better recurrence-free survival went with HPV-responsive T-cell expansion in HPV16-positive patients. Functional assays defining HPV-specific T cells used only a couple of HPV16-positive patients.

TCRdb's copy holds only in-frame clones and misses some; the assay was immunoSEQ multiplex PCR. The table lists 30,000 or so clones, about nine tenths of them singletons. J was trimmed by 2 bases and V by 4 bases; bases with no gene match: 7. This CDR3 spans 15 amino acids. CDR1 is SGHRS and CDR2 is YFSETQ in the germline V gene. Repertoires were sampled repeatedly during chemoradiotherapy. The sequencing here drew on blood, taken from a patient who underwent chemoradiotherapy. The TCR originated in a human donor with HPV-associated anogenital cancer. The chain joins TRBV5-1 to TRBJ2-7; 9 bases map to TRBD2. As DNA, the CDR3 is TGCGCCAGCAGCCAGACTAGCGGAGAGACCTACGAGCAGTACTTC. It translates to CASSQTSGETYEQYF.